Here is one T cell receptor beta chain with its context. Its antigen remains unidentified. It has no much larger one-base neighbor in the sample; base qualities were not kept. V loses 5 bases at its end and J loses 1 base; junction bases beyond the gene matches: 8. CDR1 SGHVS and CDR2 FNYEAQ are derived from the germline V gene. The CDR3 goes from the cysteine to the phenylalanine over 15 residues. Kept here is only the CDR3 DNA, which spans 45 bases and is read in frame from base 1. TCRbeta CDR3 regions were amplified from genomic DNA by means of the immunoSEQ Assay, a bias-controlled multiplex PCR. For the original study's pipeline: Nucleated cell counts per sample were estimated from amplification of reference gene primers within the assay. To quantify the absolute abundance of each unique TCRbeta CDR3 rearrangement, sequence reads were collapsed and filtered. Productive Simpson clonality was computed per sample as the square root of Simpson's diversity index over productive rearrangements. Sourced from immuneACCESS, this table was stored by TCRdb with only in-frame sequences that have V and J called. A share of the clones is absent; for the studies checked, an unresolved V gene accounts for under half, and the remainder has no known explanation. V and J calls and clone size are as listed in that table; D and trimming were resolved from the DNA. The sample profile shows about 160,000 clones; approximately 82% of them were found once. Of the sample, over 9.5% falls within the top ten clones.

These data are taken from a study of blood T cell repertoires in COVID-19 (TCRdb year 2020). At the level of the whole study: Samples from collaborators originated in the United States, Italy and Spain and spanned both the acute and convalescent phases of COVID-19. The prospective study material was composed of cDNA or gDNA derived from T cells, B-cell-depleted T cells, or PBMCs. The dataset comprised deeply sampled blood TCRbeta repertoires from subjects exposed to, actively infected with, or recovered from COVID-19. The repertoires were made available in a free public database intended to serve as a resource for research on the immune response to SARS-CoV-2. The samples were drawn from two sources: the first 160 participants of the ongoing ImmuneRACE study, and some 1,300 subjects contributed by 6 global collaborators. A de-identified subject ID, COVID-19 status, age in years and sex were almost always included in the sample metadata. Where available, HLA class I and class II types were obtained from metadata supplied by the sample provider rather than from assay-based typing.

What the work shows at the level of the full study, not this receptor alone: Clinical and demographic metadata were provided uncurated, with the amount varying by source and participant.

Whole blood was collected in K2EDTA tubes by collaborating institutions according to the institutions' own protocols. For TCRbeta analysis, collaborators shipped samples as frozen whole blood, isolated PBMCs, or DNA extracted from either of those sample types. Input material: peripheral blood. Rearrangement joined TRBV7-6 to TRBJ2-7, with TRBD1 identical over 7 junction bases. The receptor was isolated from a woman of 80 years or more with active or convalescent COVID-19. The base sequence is TGTGCCAGCAGCCCCGACAGGGTGTCTTCCTACGAGCAGTACTTC. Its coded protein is CASSPDRVSSYEQYF.